The TCR beta chain described here comes from a study of blood T cell repertoires in COVID-19. V lost 3 bases and J 6 bases, leaving 11 bases between the germline ends. Germline V gives CDR1 SGDLS, CDR2 YYNGEE. CDR3 size: 13 residues. Libraries were prepared by immunoSEQ multiplex PCR; TCRdb keeps only in-frame clonotypes and omits some of them. The data show around 42,000 clones, more than 70% seen once. This clonotype was obtained from a human donor in a cohort sampled during active COVID-19. The chain employs TRBV9 and TRBJ2-3; no clear D gene. The source material was peripheral blood. The CDR3 nucleotides are TGTGCCAGCAGCGCCTTCCAAGAGGATACGCAGTATTTT. Translation gives CASSAFQEDTQYF.